Each of the 26 T cell receptor beta chains below was sequenced from the same sample in a study of shared T cell receptors in the human thymus. The protocol was immunoSEQ multiplex PCR, while the TCRdb copy is restricted to in-frame clones and leaves out a portion. Among approximately 660,000 clones, 70% to 90% were seen once, and the ten largest hold 0.0095% to 0.013%. The sample also formed part of further work on human thymus T cells.

What was sequenced was thymocytes. The receptors shown here come from a boy under two years old with a congenital heart defect.

This clone was seen only once. The chain couples TRBV6-5 to TRBJ2-7; TRBD2 matches 11 bases. The length of the CDR3 is 16 residues. After removal of 2 bases from V and 0 bases from J, the junction contained 3 bases not matched to a gene. Germline CDR1 reads MNHEY; CDR2 reads SVGAGI. CDR3 loop: CASSYLTSGNSYEQYF. CDR3 DNA sequence: TGTGCCAGCAGTTACCTGACTAGCGGGAACTCCTACGAGCAGTACTTC.

This chain connects TRBV10-1 to TRBJ2-7; 7 bases match TRBD2. The CDR3 contains 17 residues. Trimming at V came to 5 bases and at J to 0 bases, leaving 13 bases not matched to a gene. Per the germline V gene, CDR1 is WNHNN and CDR2 is SYGVQD (reference sequence). The CDR3 coding sequence is TGCGCCAGCAGTCCCGGAGCGGGGAAGAACCCCTCCTACGAGCAGTACTTC. Protein sequence: CASSPGAGKNPSYEQYF.

V usage is TRBV11-2 and J usage is TRBJ2-7, with 9 positions matching TRBD1. This CDR3 is built from 17 residues. Germline V gene lookup returns CDR1 SGHAT and CDR2 FQNNGV. V was clipped by 0 bases and J by 6 bases; unmatched bases: 12. The CDR3 DNA follows: TGTGCCAGCAGCTTAGAGCCCATGGGGACAGGGCCTGGCGAGCAGTACTTC. It is translated as CASSLEPMGTGPGEQYF.

The count of this clone is one. The CDR3 reads CAISEPGLAGPRDEQFF. The CDR3 DNA sequence: TGTGCCATCAGTGAGCCGGGACTAGCGGGACCACGGGATGAGCAGTTCTTC. The chain links TRBV10-3 to TRBJ2-1; 13 bases are shared with TRBD2. This CDR3 comprises 17 residues. The germline CDR1 and CDR2 sequences are ENHRY and SYGVKD. Losses at the gene ends were 2 bases for V and 8 bases for J; bases not matched to a gene: 9.

The chain employs TRBV6-6 and TRBJ2-7, with TRBD2 as a possible D gene (5 bases). With 0 bases removed from V and 2 bases from J, the gap between germline ends came to 8 bases. Germline CDR1 MNHNY, CDR2 SVGAGI (reference sequence). The CDR3 is made up of 14 amino acids. The CDR3 is CASSYSHGAYEQYF. The CDR3, as DNA: TGTGCCAGCAGTTACTCGCACGGGGCCTACGAGCAGTACTTC.

The chain is built from TRBV4-3 and TRBJ2-1, with 7 bases identical to TRBD2. The ends lost 2 bases at V and 4 bases at J; junction bases unmatched: 8. CDR1 and CDR2 (germline): LGHNA, YSLEER. The CDR3 sequence is 16 residues long. The CDR3 region is CASSQTGGGQYNEQFF. CDR3 nucleotide sequence: TGCGCCAGCAGCCAAACGGGGGGAGGCCAATACAATGAGCAGTTCTTC.

This chain links TRBV9 with TRBJ2-5; tentatively, D is TRBD2 (7 bases). V lost 3 bases to trimming and J lost 4 bases, with 16 bases between them. This CDR3 contains 15 residues. Germline V lookup: CDR1 SGDLS, CDR2 YYNGEE. CDR3 bases: TGTGCCAGCAGCGGAGCCCCGAGGGGGGGAGAGACCCAGTACTTC. This sequence encodes CASSGAPRGGETQYF.

This chain uses TRBV6-4 with TRBJ2-1; D is possibly TRBD2 (6 bases). Germline assignment: CDR1 MRHNA and CDR2 SNTAGT. Trimming removed 3 bases from V and 4 bases from J, with 13 bases in between. The CDR3 consists of 15 residues. CDR3 residues: CASSEHRDSYNEQFF. The CDR3 DNA reads TGTGCCAGCAGTGAACACCGGGACTCATACAATGAGCAGTTCTTC.

Notes on this clone: A read error may account for a junction end that differs from germline. The J gene is TRBJ2-7, the V gene TRBV6-5; the D gene is possibly TRBD1 (7 bases). This CDR3 region has 15 residues. Per germline, CDR1 MNHEY and CDR2 SVGAGI. The CDR3 nucleotides are TGTGCCAGCAGTTACACAGGGGACTTCTCCTACGGGCAGTACTTC. Translating gives CASSYTGDFSYGQYF.

The rearrangement joins TRBV19 to TRBJ2-5; D perhaps matches TRBD2 (6 bases). The CDR3 loop spans 13 amino acids. Trimming cost V 9 bases and J 2 bases, with 13 bases left between them. The germline CDR1 and CDR2 sequences are LNHDA and SQIVND (reference sequence). CDR3 residues: CASALGGQETQYF. CDR3 bases: TGTGCCAGCGCCCTGGGGGGTCAAGAGACCCAGTACTTC.

This sequence joins TRBV18 and TRBJ1-3; 10 bases align to TRBD1. This CDR3 is built from 15 residues. CDR1 and CDR2 (germline): KGHSH, LQKENI. Trimming at V came to 4 bases and at J to 1 base, leaving 1 base not matched to a gene. CDR3: CASSRDRGSGNTIYF. The CDR3 DNA reads as TGTGCCAGCTCACGGGACAGGGGATCTGGAAACACCATATATTTT.

For the CDR3, the DNA is TGTGCCAGCAGTTACGGACAGGGTATCATTCAGCCCCAGCATTTT. Its protein is CASSYGQGIIQPQHF. J is TRBJ1-5 and V is TRBV6-6; 8 bases are a match to TRBD1. Unmatched junction bases numbered 6, after V lost 2 bases and J lost 6 bases. The germline V gene encodes CDR1 MNHNY and CDR2 SVGAGI (reference sequence). The length of the CDR3 is 15 residues.

The chain couples TRBV6-5 to TRBJ1-2, with D possibly TRBD1 on 6 matching bases. The germline V and J ends were trimmed by 4 bases and 0 bases, with 15 bases remaining between them. Germline V gives CDR1 MNHEY, CDR2 SVGAGI. The CDR3 is 16 residues long. CDR3 protein: CASSSHRVPTNYGYTF. CDR3 sequence (DNA): TGTGCCAGCAGTTCCCACAGGGTCCCGACTAACTATGGCTACACCTTC.

V and J are TRBV6-4 and TRBJ2-5; 7 bases fit TRBD2. This CDR3 is 12 amino acids long. Germline loops: CDR1 MRHNA, CDR2 SNTAGT. Trimming took 2 bases from V and 7 from J; bases not matched to a gene: 1. The CDR3 reads CASSDPGGTQYF. For the CDR3, the DNA is TGTGCCAGCAGTGACCCGGGGGGGACCCAGTACTTC.

V usage is TRBV5-1 and J usage is TRBJ2-5; 11 nucleotides agree with TRBD1. V lost 1 base and J lost 0; bases outside the gene matches: 8. Germline V CDR1 and CDR2: SGHRS, YFSETQ. There are 18 residues in the CDR3. CDR3 in amino acids: CASSLRDRGVWYQETQYF. CDR3 nucleotides: TGCGCCAGCAGCTTGAGGGACAGGGGGGTCTGGTACCAAGAGACCCAGTACTTC.

The rearrangement joins TRBV5-1 to TRBJ2-7; D perhaps matches TRBD2 (6 bases). V shed 4 bases and J shed 3 bases, with 11 bases lying between them. Germline V gives CDR1 SGHRS, CDR2 YFSETQ. The CDR3 has 13 amino acids. CDR3 region: CASSGTEGYEQYF. For the CDR3, the DNA is TGCGCCAGCAGCGGGACGGAGGGCTACGAGCAGTACTTC.

The chain has TRBV10-3 and TRBJ2-3, with a possible D match to TRBD1 (7 bases). The germline V and J ends were trimmed by 9 bases and 4 bases, with 11 bases remaining between them. The CDR3 extends over 12 amino acids. The germline V gene encodes CDR1 ENHRY and CDR2 SYGVKD. The CDR3 sequence: CAIAGGPDTQYF. The CDR3 coding sequence is TGTGCCATAGCAGGGGGGCCAGATACGCAGTATTTT.

This clone was detected only once. The chain links TRBV7-6 to TRBJ1-5, with TRBD1 as a possible D gene (6 bases). The CDR3 sequence is 16 residues long. Deletions cut 1 base from V and 4 bases from J, with 14 bases between. Germline values: CDR1 SGHVS, CDR2 FNYEAQ. This chain's CDR3 is CASSLEAGAQNQPQHF. The CDR3 nucleotides read TGTGCCAGCAGCTTAGAAGCAGGGGCGCAGAATCAGCCCCAGCATTTT.

This sequence joins TRBV5-4 and TRBJ1-2, with D possibly being TRBD1 (6 bases). Germline CDR1 reads SGHNT; CDR2 reads YYREEE (reference sequence). Trimming shortened V by 4 bases and J by 5 bases, and 18 bases separated the two germline ends. The CDR3 is 15 amino acids. CDR3: CASSERTAASYGYTF. CDR3 nucleotide sequence: TGTGCCAGCAGCGAGCGGACAGCCGCCTCTTATGGCTACACCTTC.

This clone is a singleton in its sample. The rearrangement joins TRBV4-3 to TRBJ1-2; 11 positions match TRBD1. The V gene's germline CDR1 is LGHNA and CDR2 YSLEER. This CDR3 has 19 residues. V shed 0 bases, J shed 0 bases, and the junction held 9 bases outside the gene matches. CDR3 sequence: CASSQEYGGQGVSNYGYTF. The CDR3 DNA follows: TGCGCCAGCAGCCAAGAGTACGGGGGACAGGGGGTGTCTAACTATGGCTACACCTTC.

This chain uses TRBV5-8 with TRBJ1-5; 7 positions agree with TRBD1. With V trimmed by 4 bases and J by 9 bases, 16 bases remained unmatched. In germline, CDR1 is SGHTS, CDR2 YDEGEE. The CDR3 consists of 16 residues. The DNA for the CDR3 is TGTGCCAGCAGCCCGTTGACAGGGAGTGTTGGGTGGCCCCAGCATTTT. Amino acids: CASSPLTGSVGWPQHF.

This clone was found a few times. The chain recombines TRBV5-1 with TRBJ1-5; perhaps TRBD1 as D (6 bases). CDR1 and CDR2 (germline): SGHRS, YFSETQ. CDR3 length: 15 residues. Between the trimmed V and J ends, which lost 4 bases and 5 bases, there was a span of 16 bases. CDR3 region: CASSPRQDPHQPQHF. CDR3 nucleotides: TGCGCCAGCAGCCCGAGACAGGATCCACATCAGCCCCAGCATTTT.

The chain couples TRBV29-1 to TRBJ2-7; 8 positions agree with TRBD1. This CDR3 region has 16 residues. Germline lookup yields CDR1 SQVTM and CDR2 ANQGSEA. Trimming cost V 1 base and J 0 bases; bases outside gene matches: 8. The CDR3 nucleotides are TGCAGCGTTGAAGTTGGGACAGGACCCTTCTCCTACGAGCAGTACTTC. Translation: CSVEVGTGPFSYEQYF.

The V and J genes are TRBV7-9 and TRBJ1-1; D unresolved. This CDR3 is 16 amino acids long. From germline, CDR1 is SEHNR and CDR2 FQNEAQ (reference sequence). Trimming removed 4 bases from V and 2 bases from J, with 17 bases in between. CDR3 nucleotides: TGTGCCAGCAGCTCTATACCCGCGGGGAACAACACTGAAGCTTTCTTT. Its protein is CASSSIPAGNNTEAFF.

The chain combines TRBV4-1 with TRBJ1-5; 9 nucleotides match TRBD1. Unmatched junction bases numbered 6, after V lost 0 bases and J lost 0 bases. The length of the CDR3 is 18 residues. Per germline, CDR1 MGHRA and CDR2 YSYEKL. The DNA of the CDR3 is TGCGCCAGCAGCCAAGAAGGGACAGGGCGACATAGCAATCAGCCCCAGCATTTT. It is translated as CASSQEGTGRHSNQPQHF.

The V call is TRBV19, the J call TRBJ2-2, with TRBD1 as a possible D gene (7 bases). CDR3 length: 17 residues. V shed 5 bases and J shed 6 bases, with 22 bases lying between them. CDR1 and CDR2 (germline): LNHDA, SQIVND (reference sequence). The CDR3 DNA sequence: TGTGCCAGTAGTCTCCAGGGGGGACGACGGTTCCCCGGGGAGCTGTTTTTT. As protein: CASSLQGGRRFPGELFF.